The T cell receptor beta chain under discussion was sequenced for a study of blood T cells in healthy people across ages. The authors drew around 9.4 milliliters of peripheral blood from each donor. This CDR3 has 15 residues. Germline CDR1 is MDHEN and CDR2 is SYDVKM. The ends lost 6 bases at V and 0 bases at J; junction bases unmatched: 8. This clonotype was seen only a few times. The authors ran a second PCR of roughly 6 to 11 cycles using a sample-barcoded 5' primer and a J-beta primer mix. Sequencing recovered at least 2.5 million CDR3-containing paired-end reads from each sample. A single record per CDR3 protein comes from TCRdb applying MiXCR to the 5' RACE reads. The data hold over 700,000 distinct CDR3 sequences, with 20% to 30% observed a single time. In addition, the sample was reused for a study of T cells of mothers and their children.

The receptor was derived from a boy aged 5-17 years in good health. The sequenced sample consisted of blood. The genes are TRBV28 and TRBJ2-7; TRBD2 matches at 7 bases. CDR3 residues: CASSLLATNSYEQYF. DNA for the CDR3: TGTGCCAGCAGCCTACTAGCGACAAACTCCTACGAGCAGTACTTC.